One sample yielded the 27 T cell receptor beta chains listed below, sequenced in a study of tissue T cells after allogeneic stem cell transplantation. Clones were read by immunoSEQ multiplex PCR, and TCRdb kept only the in-frame ones, dropping some. This table holds about 48,000 clones, around 69% found once. The sequenced sample was sorted cells pooled from one or two spleens. These receptors all stem from a pool of C57BL/6 mice in good health.

This clone was observed once. Gene labels here are mouse ones. The CDR3 is cut off 1 residue early in the read; its end comes from the germline J gene. J is TRBJ2-5 and V is TRBV13-1; 11 nucleotides align to TRBD2. The CDR3 runs to 14 residues. Germline values: CDR1 NSHNY, CDR2 SYGAGN. The V and J ends lost 4 bases and 6 bases, in that order; junction bases with no gene match: 4. CDR3 in amino acids: CASSTGGAPDTQYF. The covered CDR3 bases are TGTGCCAGCAGTACTGGGGGGGCGCCGGACACCCAGTAC.

Concerning this clone: Gene names refer to mouse genes. The CDR3 end falls 1 residue outside the read, so it is completed with the germline J gene. J is TRBJ2-1 and V is TRBV3; TRBD2 aligns across 9 bases. The germline gives CDR1 SNHLY, CDR2 FYNGKV (reference sequence). The CDR3 runs to 14 residues. Trimming at V came to 4 bases and at J to 7 bases, leaving 5 bases not matched to a gene. The CDR3 spells CASSSLGGGAEQFF. The CDR3 bases that were read are TGTGCCAGCAGCTCCCTGGGGGGGGGCGCTGAGCAGTTC.

Of note for this clone: The gene names here belong to mouse. Read coverage stops 1 residue before the CDR3 terminus; the germline J gene supplies the remainder. J is TRBJ2-7 and V is TRBV26; unclear D gene. The germline V gene encodes CDR1 KGHPV and CDR2 FQNQEV (reference sequence). Trimming pared 2 bases from V and 0 bases from J, leaving 5 bases between. The CDR3 is 13 amino acids. The CDR3 loop reads CASSLGFSYEQYF. The CDR3 DNA, read in part, is TGTGCCAGCAGTCTGGGGTTCTCCTATGAACAGTAC. Complete variable domain (other parts from reference TRBV26 and TRBJ2-7): NSKVIQTPRYLVKGQGQKAKMRCIPEKGHPVVFWYQQNKNNEFKFLINFQNQEVLQQIDMTEKRFSAECPSNSPCSLEIQSSEAGDSALYLCASSLGFSYEQYFGPGTRLTVL.

This clone was seen only a few times. Mouse gene names and germline throughout. The CDR3 goes on 1 residue after the read ends, and that part is filled in from the germline J gene. The chain links TRBV16 to TRBJ2-7; D might be TRBD1 (6 bases). Germline V CDR1 and CDR2: SGHSA, FRNQAP. The length of the CDR3 is 11 residues. V lost 5 bases and J lost 4, with 6 bases in between. The part of the CDR3 DNA that was read is TGTGCAAGCAGCGGGACATATGAACAGTAC. This sequence encodes CASSGTYEQY. The full CDR3 reads CASSGTYEQYF.

This clone was observed once. Gene names are the mouse ones. Read sequence stops 1 residue before the CDR3 end, and the germline J gene provides the missing end. The same CDR3 can be traced to other DNA sequences in this sample. The chain joins TRBV13-2 to TRBJ2-4; no reliable D call. The germline V gene encodes CDR1 NNHNN and CDR2 SYGAGS (reference sequence). CDR3 length equals 13 residues. V was cut by 2 bases and J by 1 base, with 5 bases left in between. The CDR3: CASGEAGQNTLYF. The DNA read from the CDR3 is TGTGCCAGCGGTGAGGCGGGTCAAAACACCTTGTAC.

A note on this clone: Gene names refer to mouse genes. Coverage ceases 1 residue before the CDR3 finishes, and the germline J gene fills in the end. The rearrangement joins TRBV13-2 to TRBJ2-5; 9 bases align to TRBD1. V shed 0 bases, J shed 6 bases, and the junction held 5 bases outside the gene matches. The CDR3 covers 15 residues. CDR1 and CDR2 (germline): NNHNN, SYGAGS (reference sequence). Incomplete CDR3 DNA: TGTGCCAGCGGTGATGTGGGACAGGGAGAGGACACCCAGTAC. This sequence encodes CASGDVGQGEDTQY. The CDR3 in its entirety is CASGDVGQGEDTQYF.

This clone has a handful of counts. Mouse gene names and germline throughout. The read is 1 residue too short to cover the CDR3 end, so that end is filled in from the germline J gene. V gene TRBV5 combines with J gene TRBJ2-7; 12 bases agree with TRBD2. The CDR3 spans 13 residues. Germline-derived CDR1 and CDR2 are LGHNA and YNLKQL (reference sequence). V gave up 4 bases and J gave up 8 bases; unmatched junction bases: 3. CDR3 DNA, as far as it was read: TGTGCCAGCAGCCTGGACTGGGGGGGTAAACAGTAC. Protein: CASSLDWGGKQY. The full CDR3 reads CASSLDWGGKQYF.

As regards this clone: Genes and germline come from the mouse. The sequence runs out 1 residue before the end of the CDR3; the remainder is reconstructed from the germline J gene. The chain has TRBV13-3 and TRBJ2-7; D is unclear. CDR3 length equals 11 residues. Trimming stripped 2 bases from V and 3 bases from J, with 3 bases between. Germline V gene data show CDR1 as NNHDY and CDR2 as SYVADS. The CDR3 bases that were read are TGTGCCAGCAGTGACAACTATGAACAGTAC. Its protein product is CASSDNYEQY. In full, the CDR3 reads CASSDNYEQYF.

This clone was observed a few times. Mouse gene names and germline throughout. Read data end 1 residue before the CDR3 end; the end is taken from the germline J gene. This same CDR3 is encoded by further DNA sequences in the sample. This rearrangement joins TRBV13-2 to TRBJ2-7, with TRBD2 matching 11 bases. Germline CDR1 NNHNN, CDR2 SYGAGS (reference sequence). CDR3 size: 14 residues. The J segment lost 4 bases and the V segment lost 3 bases, leaving 3 bases of the junction unmatched. The CDR3 bases that were read are TGTGCCAGCGGTGGAGGGACTGGGGGATATGAACAGTAC. The encoded protein is CASGGGTGGYEQY. The whole CDR3 region reads CASGGGTGGYEQYF.

Details on this clone: The gene names given are mouse names. Read coverage stops 1 residue before the CDR3 terminus; the germline J gene supplies the remainder. The rearrangement links TRBV2 to TRBJ1-1; D might be TRBD1 (6 bases). CDR1 is LGHNA and CDR2 is YSYQKL in the germline V gene. V was shortened by 6 bases and J by 4 bases, with 12 bases between the two germline ends. This CDR3 comprises 13 residues. The CDR3 bases that were read are TGTGCCAGCAGAGGGGGGGGCGGCACAGAAGTCTTC. Translation gives CASRGGGGTEVF. The CDR3 in full is CASRGGGGTEVFF.

A remark on this clone: Mouse gene names apply. The read finishes 1 residue shy of the CDR3 end, and the germline J gene is used to complete it. The chain carries TRBV13-2 and TRBJ2-3; 7 bases fit TRBD2. Trimming cost V 3 bases and J 0 bases; bases outside gene matches: 7. CDR1 is NNHNN, CDR2 SYGAGS, per germline (reference sequence). The CDR3 covers 16 residues. The CDR3 here is CASGVPTGSSAETLYF. The CDR3 bases that were read are TGTGCCAGCGGTGTTCCGACTGGGTCTAGTGCAGAAACGCTGTAT.

This clone was observed once. Genes here carry mouse names. The read is 1 residue too short to cover the CDR3 end, so that end is filled in from the germline J gene. Other DNA variants within this sample encode the same CDR3. V gene TRBV5 combines with J gene TRBJ1-3; D unresolved. Trimming pared 1 base from V and 0 bases from J, leaving 4 bases between. Looked up from germline, CDR1 is LGHNA and CDR2 is YNLKQL (reference sequence). CDR3 size: 14 residues. CDR3 DNA (partial): TGTGCCAGCAGCCAAGGGAATTCTGGAAATACGCTCTAT. Its protein is CASSQGNSGNTLY. The CDR3 as a whole reads CASSQGNSGNTLYF.

As to this clone: Here the gene names and germline are mouse. The missing CDR3 end, 1 residue past where the read stops, is filled in from the germline J gene. J is TRBJ1-2 and V is TRBV1, with a possible D match to TRBD1 (5 bases). CDR3 length: 14 amino acids. Germline V gene lookup returns CDR1 NSQYPW and CDR2 LRSPGD (reference sequence). Trimming pared 0 bases from V and 2 bases from J, leaving 7 bases between. CDR3 in amino acids: CTCSAEAGNSDYTF. The covered CDR3 bases are TGCACCTGCAGTGCAGAGGCAGGGAACTCCGACTACACC.

Concerning this clone: The listed genes are named as in mouse. The read falls 1 residue short of the CDR3 end, and the missing part is taken from the germline J gene. This rearrangement joins TRBV16 to TRBJ2-2, with TRBD2 matching over 10 bases. Unmatched junction bases numbered 6, after V lost 6 bases and J lost 2 bases. The CDR3 has 16 residues. The germline V gene encodes CDR1 SGHSA and CDR2 FRNQAP. Partial CDR3 DNA: TGTGCAAGCAGAAGCGGACTGGGGGTGAACACCGGGCAGCTCTAC. This translates into CASRSGLGVNTGQLY. The CDR3 reads in full as CASRSGLGVNTGQLYF.

On this clone: Germline and genes: mouse. The CDR3 extends 1 residue past the end of the read, so its final part is completed from the germline J gene. The V call is TRBV13-2, the J call TRBJ2-5; 7 bases align to TRBD1. J was trimmed by 2 bases and V by 0 bases; bases with no gene match: 0. The CDR3 length is 14 residues. Looked up from germline, CDR1 is NNHNN and CDR2 is SYGAGS (reference sequence). The CDR3 region is CASGDDRGQDTQYF. The DNA read from the CDR3 is TGTGCCAGCGGTGATGACAGGGGCCAAGACACCCAGTAC.

As for this clone: Germline and genes: mouse. The sequenced fragment ends 1 residue before the CDR3 boundary, so the rest is inferred from the germline J gene. The J gene is TRBJ2-4, the V gene TRBV3; TRBD1 or TRBD2 may be the D gene (6 bases each). Trimming took 2 bases from V and 2 from J, leaving 8 bases between them. The germline CDR1 and CDR2 sequences are SNHLY and FYNGKV (reference sequence). The CDR3 spans 14 residues. CDR3 amino acids: CASSLRGDQNTLYF. The part of the CDR3 DNA that was read is TGTGCCAGCAGCTTAAGGGGGGATCAAAACACCTTGTAC.

The sample holds a few counts of this clone. The genes are named according to mouse. The CDR3 end is not reached by the read, which stops 1 residue before it; the germline J gene fills it in. The rearrangement joins TRBV13-1 to TRBJ2-7; 12 bases agree with TRBD2. CDR1 and CDR2 (germline): NSHNY, SYGAGN. The CDR3 consists of 14 residues. V shed 3 bases, J shed 3 bases, and the junction held 1 base outside the gene matches. CDR3 sequence reads: CASSGDWGVYEQYF. CDR3 DNA (partial): TGTGCCAGCAGTGGGGACTGGGGGGTCTATGAACAGTAC.

In the case of this clone: Mouse germline and gene names are used. CDR3 amino acids: CTCSADRIEVFF. The CDR3 bases that were read are TGCACCTGCAGTGCAGATAGGATAGAAGTCTTC. The chain joins TRBV1 to TRBJ1-1; D gene uncertain. The read comes to an end 1 residue before the CDR3 does, leaving the germline J gene to fill in the end. Germline V gene data show CDR1 as NSQYPW and CDR2 as LRSPGD (reference sequence). CDR3 size: 12 residues. The germline V and J ends were trimmed by 0 bases and 7 bases, with 6 bases remaining between them.

Notes on this clone: Genes here carry mouse names. The read comes to an end 1 residue before the CDR3 does, leaving the germline J gene to fill in the end. This rearrangement joins TRBV13-2 to TRBJ1-3; no clear D. Germline V CDR1 and CDR2: NNHNN, SYGAGS (reference sequence). The CDR3 covers 15 residues. Trimming shortened V by 1 base and J by 0 bases, and 8 bases separated the two germline ends. CDR3 bases read: TGTGCCAGCGGTGATTCCAGATCTTCTGGAAATACGCTCTAT. It codes for CASGDSRSSGNTLY. The entire CDR3 reads CASGDSRSSGNTLYF.

Comment on this clone: Any gene name here is a mouse gene name. The CDR3 end is not reached by the read, which stops 1 residue before it; the germline J gene fills it in. J is TRBJ1-3 and V is TRBV13-3, with D possibly being TRBD1 (6 bases). This CDR3 contains 15 residues. The germline V gene encodes CDR1 NNHDY and CDR2 SYVADS. V lost 2 bases to trimming and J lost 1 base, with 10 bases between them. The CDR3 protein is CASSEWGRSGNTLYF. The DNA read from the CDR3 is TGTGCCAGCAGTGAGTGGGGGCGCTCTGGAAATACGCTCTAT.

As concerns this clone: Gene names and germline refer to mouse. The read falls 1 residue short of the CDR3 end, and the missing part is taken from the germline J gene. The chain recombines TRBV14 with TRBJ2-5, with TRBD2 matching 9 bases. V was clipped by 5 bases and J by 2 bases; unmatched bases: 3. The CDR3 contains 14 residues. Germline CDR1 is SGHDT and CDR2 is FRDEAV. The CDR3 spells CASSLLGGQDTQYF. CDR3 DNA (partial): TGTGCCAGCAGCCTACTGGGGGGCCAAGACACCCAGTAC. Full variable domain (missing parts from reference TRBV14 and TRBJ2-5): EAGVTQSPRYAVLQEGQAVSFWCDPISGHDTLYWYQQPRDQGPQLLVYFRDEAVIDNSQLPSDRFSAVRPKGTNSTLKIQSAKQGDTATYLCASSLLGGQDTQYFGPGTRLLVL.

Remarks on this clone: Each gene name is a mouse one. The sequence runs out 1 residue before the end of the CDR3; the remainder is reconstructed from the germline J gene. The rearrangement joins TRBV2 to TRBJ2-2, with D possibly being TRBD1 (6 bases). The ends were cut back, 1 base at V and 3 bases at J, with 9 bases in the middle. The CDR3 runs 15 residues. Per germline, CDR1 LGHNA and CDR2 YSYQKL. The DNA read from the CDR3 is TGTGCCAGCAGCCAAGCCTCAGGGGACACCGGGCAGCTCTAC. Protein sequence: CASSQASGDTGQLY. The full-length CDR3 reads as CASSQASGDTGQLYF.

Comment on this clone: Gene names and germline refer to mouse. The CDR3 bases that were read are TGTGCCAGCTCTCTCTGGGGGGAGTTTGAACAGTAC. Translation: CASSLWGEFEQY. The CDR3, in full, reads CASSLWGEFEQYF. The chain has TRBV12-1 and TRBJ2-7; 7 nucleotides match TRBD2. The read ends 1 residue shy of where the CDR3 ends; the end is completed using the germline J gene. V lost 0 bases, J lost 6 bases, and 4 bases stayed unmatched. There are 13 residues in the CDR3. In germline, CDR1 is SGHSN, CDR2 HYEKVE.

Details on this clone: Genes here carry mouse names. The read gets to within 1 residue of the CDR3 end, and the germline J gene fills in the rest. The rearrangement uses TRBV13-2 and TRBJ2-7; D ambiguous. Germline CDR1 is NNHNN and CDR2 is SYGAGS (reference sequence). The CDR3 loop spans 11 amino acids. The V gene lost 0 bases and the J gene lost 7 bases, with 5 bases spanning the gap. CDR3 DNA (partial): TGTGCCAGCGGTGATGACGGGGAACAGTAC. Translated, it gives CASGDDGEQY. The entire CDR3 sequence reads CASGDDGEQYF.

In the case of this clone: All gene names here are mouse names. The read stops 1 residue short of the end of the CDR3; the missing end is completed from the germline J gene. V and J are TRBV29 and TRBJ2-2; D perhaps matches TRBD1 (6 bases). Germline CDR1 MSHET, CDR2 SYDVDS. The CDR3 consists of 12 residues. Trimming took off 9 bases at V and 3 bases at J, with 8 bases between the two ends. CDR3 DNA, as far as it was read: TGTGCTAGTTCAGGGGACACCGGGCAGCTCTAC. Amino acids: CASSGDTGQLY. The whole CDR3 protein reads CASSGDTGQLYF.

A word on this clone: Genes and germline are mouse. The read ends 1 residue early relative to the CDR3; the germline J gene fills the gap. This sequence joins TRBV30 and TRBJ2-7; D may be TRBD1 (6 bases). This CDR3 is 14 amino acids long. V gave up 1 base and J gave up 3 bases, with 13 bases separating them. CDR1 and CDR2 from the germline V gene are SQVVS and ANEGSEA. CDR3 bases read: TGTAGTTCTAGAGCTCCCGGGGACAACTATGAACAGTAC. Amino acids: CSSRAPGDNYEQY. The full CDR3 is CSSRAPGDNYEQYF.

Turning to this clone: Any gene name here is a mouse gene name. The read terminates 1 residue ahead of where the CDR3 ends, so the germline J gene completes it. The chain is built from TRBV3 and TRBJ2-7, with D hard to call. Germline CDR1 and CDR2: SNHLY and FYNGKV (reference sequence). The CDR3 has 14 residues. The V end was cut by 0 bases, the J end by 0 bases, with 6 bases between. This chain's CDR3 is CASSLAPNSYEQYF. CDR3 bases read: TGTGCCAGCAGCTTAGCGCCCAACTCCTATGAACAGTAC.